The 3 T cell receptor beta chains in this list originate from one sample, sequenced in a study of cytomegalovirus exposure and HLA in healthy donors. The PCR used 60 Vbeta and 13 Jbeta primers. Assay used: immunoSEQ multiplex PCR; TCRdb lists only in-frame clones, some missing. Here the sample spans over 150,000 clones, roughly 80% being singletons. Sequenced sample: PBMCs. These receptors were taken from a young woman in good health and CMV-seropositive.

Only a few counts were recorded for this clone. The chain recombines TRBV4-3 with TRBJ2-5; D might be TRBD1 (6 bases). This CDR3 region has 15 residues. Trimming left V 4 bases short and J 3 bases short, with 15 bases between. Germline assignment: CDR1 LGHNA and CDR2 YSLEER. CDR3 sequence: CASSRLTGPEETQYF. CDR3 bases: TGCGCCAGCAGCCGGCTAACAGGGCCCGAAGAGACCCAGTACTTC.

V and J are TRBV4-1 and TRBJ1-5; D is perhaps TRBD1 (5 bases). V lost 1 base and J 3 bases, leaving 13 bases between the germline ends. The CDR3 spans 16 residues. In germline, CDR1 is MGHRA, CDR2 YSYEKL. The CDR3 nucleotides read TGCGCCAGCAGCCAAGGAGGTCGGGGGAACAATCAGCCCCAGCATTTT. As protein: CASSQGGRGNNQPQHF.

This clone was observed a few times. The V gene is TRBV9, the J gene TRBJ2-1; D is perhaps TRBD1 (6 bases). Looked up from germline, CDR1 is SGDLS and CDR2 is YYNGEE. Trimming pared 4 bases from V and 2 bases from J, leaving 13 bases between. This CDR3 is built from 15 residues. The CDR3 spells CASSLERTAYNEQFF. Here the CDR3 DNA reads TGTGCCAGCAGCCTAGAGAGGACAGCCTACAATGAGCAGTTCTTC.